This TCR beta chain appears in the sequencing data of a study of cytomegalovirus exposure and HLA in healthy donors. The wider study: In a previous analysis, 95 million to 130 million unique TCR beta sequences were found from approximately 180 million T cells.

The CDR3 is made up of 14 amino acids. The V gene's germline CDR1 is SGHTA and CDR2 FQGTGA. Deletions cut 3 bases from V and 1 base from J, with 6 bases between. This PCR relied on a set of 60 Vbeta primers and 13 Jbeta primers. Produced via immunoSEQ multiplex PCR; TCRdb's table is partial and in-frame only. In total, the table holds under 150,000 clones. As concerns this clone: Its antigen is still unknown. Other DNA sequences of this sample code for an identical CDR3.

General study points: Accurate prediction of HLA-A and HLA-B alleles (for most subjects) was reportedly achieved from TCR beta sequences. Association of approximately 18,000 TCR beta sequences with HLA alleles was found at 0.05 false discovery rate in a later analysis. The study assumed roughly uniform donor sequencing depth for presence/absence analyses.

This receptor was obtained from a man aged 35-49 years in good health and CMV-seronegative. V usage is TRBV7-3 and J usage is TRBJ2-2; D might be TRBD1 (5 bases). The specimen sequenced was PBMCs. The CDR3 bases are TGTGCCAGCAGCTTGCAGGGGAACACCGGGGAGCTGTTTTTT. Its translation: CASSLQGNTGELFF.